This TCR beta chain stems from a study of CXCR3-negative and CXCR3-positive naive CD8 T cells. The TRB cDNA libraries were prepared by 5' RACE with UMI labels. TCRdb re-called the 5' RACE reads; one entry per CDR3 protein, DNA not given. This table holds approximately 66,000 distinct CDR3 sequences. Study findings and constraints: Naive CXCR3-negative and CXCR3-positive cells had similar TRBV-TRBJ usage; memory differed. More hydrophobic TRB CDR3s were found in CXCR3-positive naive cells than in CXCR3-negative naive cells. Whereas both naive subsets had comparably high diversity, memory CD8+ cells had much lower diversity.

For this clonotype: Its antigen is as yet unknown.

Specimen: naive CXCR3- CD8+ T cells from blood. The subset is: CD45RO-CCR7+CD27+CD95- naive CD8+ T cells lacking CXCR3 (TNR3-). The receptor was isolated from a human donor in good health. Some clones in this sample may be carry-over from other donors' samples.

CDR3: CASSLAAMNTQYF. The rearrangement uses TRBV11-3 and TRBJ2-3. From germline, CDR1 is SGHNT and CDR2 YENEEA. There are 13 residues in the CDR3.